What follows are 32 T cell receptor beta chains derived from one specimen sequenced in a study of regulatory T cells in long-lasting Graves disease. Time point: persistent/refractory GD, antithyroid drugs over 5 years with positive TRAb. Extracted PBMC RNA gave rise to the TCR library. Researchers made TCR beta libraries by using iRepertoire HTBI primers and running Arm-PCR on CDR3 regions. TCRdb itself ran the multiplex PCR reads through MiXCR, one entry per CDR3 protein. In the table there are 350,000 to 500,000 distinct CDR3 sequences, over 20% of which are singletons. Sequenced here: peripheral blood mononuclear cells (PBMCs), sampled when the disease was refractory, from a patient treated with antithyroid drugs. These TCRs come from a female donor with Graves disease.

This clonotype occurred a few times. In DNA, the CDR3 is TGTGCCAGCAGCGGCGCGGGAGGGCCACAAGAGACCCAGTACTTC. Its protein product is CASSGAGGPQETQYF. The genes are TRBV2 and TRBJ2-5, with 9 bases aligning to TRBD2. The CDR3 length is 15 residues. CDR1 is SNHLY and CDR2 is FYNNEI in the germline V gene. Trimming cost V 6 bases and J 2 bases; bases outside gene matches: 7. The whole variable domain, remainder taken from reference TRBV2 and TRBJ2-5, is EPEVTQTPSHQVTQMGQEVILRCVPISNHLYFYWYRQILGQKVEFLVSFYNNEISEKSEIFDDQFSVERPDGSNFTLKIRSTKLEDSAMYFCASSGAGGPQETQYFGPGTRLLVL.

This clonotype was detected many times. The CDR3 bases are TGTGCCAGCAGTTACTCTTGGGTTAAACCCTACGAGCAGTACTTC. Translated: CASSYSWVKPYEQYF. The chain links TRBV6-5 to TRBJ2-7; D uncertain. V lost 0 bases and J lost 2, with 11 bases in between. Germline CDR1 MNHEY, CDR2 SVGAGI. The CDR3 runs 15 residues.

The chain recombines TRBV19 with TRBJ2-7; D may be TRBD1 (5 bases). The germline gives CDR1 LNHDA, CDR2 SQIVND (reference sequence). V was cut by 3 bases and J by 5 bases, with 14 bases left in between. CDR3 length: 14 amino acids. This CDR3 reads CASSMAPQDNEQYF. The CDR3 DNA reads TGTGCCAGTAGTATGGCGCCACAGGATAACGAGCAGTACTTC.

As concerns this clonotype: Being one base from a much bigger clone, this may be a read error. This chain links TRBV2 with TRBJ2-2; the D gene is possibly TRBD2 (6 bases). The CDR3 totals 15 residues. The germline V gene has CDR1 SNHLY and CDR2 FYNNEI. CDR3 protein: CASREGRRGRGELFF. The DNA for the CDR3 is TGTGCCAGCAGGGAAGGGAGGCGGGGACGGGGGGAGCTGTTTTTT.

This clonotype was counted only a few times. Germline is not matched at one junction end, which may reflect a read error. This rearrangement joins TRBV6-1 to TRBJ2-2, with 8 bases aligning to TRBD1. The CDR3 is 16 residues long. Germline values: CDR1 MNHNS, CDR2 SASEGT. CDR3 protein: CASRRIRDRWDGELVF. In DNA, the CDR3 is TGTGCCAGCCGAAGGATCCGGGACAGGTGGGACGGGGAGCTGGTTTTT.

This chain connects TRBV19 to TRBJ1-1; no definite D call. The V end was cut by 3 bases, the J end by 0 bases, with 20 bases between. The CDR3 length is 18 residues. The germline gives CDR1 LNHDA, CDR2 SQIVND (reference sequence). The DNA of the CDR3 is TGTGCCAGTAGTATGATATCCCCTACCGGTGGCTTGAACACTGAAGCTTTCTTT. This sequence encodes CASSMISPTGGLNTEAFF.

Note on this clonotype: Germline is not matched at one junction end, which may reflect a read error. The CDR3 loop is CASSPTLFTGPGGTQHF. The CDR3 DNA sequence: TGTGCCAGCAGTCCGACCCTTTTTACAGGCCCCGGGGGGACCCAGCACTTC. The gene calls are TRBV27 and TRBJ2-5, with TRBD2 matching over 7 bases. The CDR3 consists of 17 residues. CDR1 and CDR2 (germline): MNHEY, SMNVEV (reference sequence).

On this clonotype itself: This may be a read error, as it is one base from a much larger clone. The J gene is TRBJ2-7, the V gene TRBV6-4, with a tentative D call TRBD1 (5 bases). The CDR3 consists of 12 residues. Trimming shortened V by 2 bases and J by 6 bases, and 8 bases separated the two germline ends. CDR1 MRHNA and CDR2 SNTAGT come from the germline V gene. CDR3 DNA: TGTGCCAGCAGTGACGGGGCACCCGAGCAGTACTTC. As protein: CASSDGAPEQYF.

This clonotype has a count of ten or more. The genes are TRBV2 and TRBJ1-1; the D gene is possibly TRBD1 (5 bases). Trimming took off 4 bases at V and 7 bases at J, with 25 bases between the two ends. The germline CDR1 and CDR2 sequences are SNHLY and FYNNEI. The CDR3 length is 17 residues. CDR3 nucleotides: TGTGCCAGCAGTGTGTCTGAACAGAGCGGGACCCCGAATGAAGCTTTCTTT. This gives the protein CASSVSEQSGTPNEAFF.

This clonotype was seen a handful of times. The chain uses TRBV20-1 and TRBJ1-3; D may be TRBD1 (6 bases). Trimming took 3 bases from V and 2 from J, leaving 11 bases between them. The germline CDR1 and CDR2 sequences are DFQATT and SNEGSKA (reference sequence). CDR3 size: 14 residues. The CDR3 spells CSARRDTAGNTIYF. The CDR3 bases are TGCAGTGCTAGGCGGGACACGGCTGGAAACACCATATATTTT.

On this clonotype itself: It may be a read error: a sequence one base away is much more abundant. The rearrangement uses TRBV15 and TRBJ1-4; no firm D call. Deletions cut 6 bases from V and 0 bases from J, with 11 bases between. The CDR3 extends over 15 amino acids. Germline V gene lookup returns CDR1 LNHNV and CDR2 YYDKDF (reference sequence). CDR3 sequence: CATRLEDATNEKLFF. In DNA, the CDR3 is TGTGCCACCAGGTTAGAGGATGCAACTAATGAAAAACTGTTTTTT.

The rearrangement uses TRBV29-1 and TRBJ2-1; unclear D gene. The CDR3 is 12 residues long. V lost 4 bases and J 4 bases, leaving 8 bases between the germline ends. CDR1 and CDR2 from the germline V gene are SQVTM and ANQGSEA. The CDR3 nucleotides are TGCAGCGTTGCCCGCGGATACAATGAGCAGTTCTTC. Its protein product is CSVARGYNEQFF.

The sample holds many counts of this clonotype. V gene TRBV2 combines with J gene TRBJ2-5; unclear D gene. CDR1 and CDR2 (germline): SNHLY, FYNNEI. V was trimmed by 6 bases and J by 2 bases, leaving 10 bases between them. This CDR3 has 13 amino acids. This CDR3 reads CASRDGAQETQYF. The DNA of the CDR3 is TGTGCCAGCAGGGATGGAGCTCAAGAGACCCAGTACTTC.

The V gene is TRBV6-1, the J gene TRBJ1-5; no clear D gene. The CDR3 sequence is 17 residues long. Trimming shortened V by 1 base and J by 3 bases, and 16 bases separated the two germline ends. Germline V gene data show CDR1 as MNHNS and CDR2 as SASEGT. The CDR3 reads CASSEGRRRWDNQPQHF. CDR3 nucleotides: TGTGCCAGCAGTGAAGGAAGGCGTAGGTGGGACAATCAGCCCCAGCATTTT.

In its sample, this clonotype was seen many times. This sequence joins TRBV20-1 and TRBJ1-1; possibly TRBD1 for D (5 bases). Trimming shortened V by 0 bases and J by 5 bases, and 16 bases separated the two germline ends. CDR3 length: 15 residues. Germline V CDR1 and CDR2: DFQATT, SNEGSKA (reference sequence). The CDR3 here is CSARDQGGRGTEAFF. The DNA for the CDR3 is TGCAGTGCTAGAGATCAAGGAGGGAGGGGTACTGAAGCTTTCTTT.

This clonotype occurred many times. V is TRBV28 and J is TRBJ2-7, with TRBD1 as a possible D gene (6 bases). The CDR3 has 17 residues. From germline, CDR1 is MDHEN and CDR2 SYDVKM. Trimming removed 6 bases at V and 0 bases at J, with 21 bases between. The CDR3 DNA sequence: TGTGCCAGCAGAATAACAGCCACAGGGATCAGCTCCTACGAGCAGTACTTC. Protein sequence: CASRITATGISSYEQYF.

This clonotype has only a few counts. The J gene is TRBJ2-5, the V gene TRBV9; tentative D call: TRBD1 (6 bases). Germline CDR1 is SGDLS and CDR2 is YYNGEE. CDR3 length equals 16 residues. Trimming removed 0 bases at V and 2 bases at J, with 14 bases between. Written as DNA, the CDR3 is TGTGCCAGCAGCGTAGCTACAGGGCGGACACAAGAGACCCAGTACTTC. This sequence encodes CASSVATGRTQETQYF.

Many counts were recorded for this clonotype. The rearrangement joins TRBV15 to TRBJ1-4; 9 bases match TRBD1. With 0 bases clipped from V and 8 bases from J, the junction kept 4 bases outside the gene matches. CDR3 length: 15 residues. Germline-derived CDR1 and CDR2 are LNHNV and YYDKDF (reference sequence). The CDR3 nucleotides read TGTGCCACCAGCAGAGATCAGGGGACAGGGGAAAAACTGTTTTTT. Protein: CATSRDQGTGEKLFF.

The chain couples TRBV20-1 to TRBJ2-7, with D possibly TRBD2 on 5 matching bases. Germline CDR1 and CDR2: DFQATT and SNEGSKA (reference sequence). CDR3 length: 11 amino acids. Trimming removed 4 bases from V and 7 bases from J, with 11 bases in between. The CDR3 coding sequence is TGCAGTGCTATCCGGACTCAGGAGCAGTACTTC. The encoded protein is CSAIRTQEQYF.

This clonotype was detected a few times. The CDR3 sequence: CASSVVSTDTQYF. The CDR3 region has the DNA TGTGCCAGCAGCGTCGTCTCCACAGATACGCAGTATTTT. V gene TRBV9 combines with J gene TRBJ2-3, with D unresolved. V dropped 2 bases and J dropped 2 bases, with 6 bases sitting between them. From germline, CDR1 is SGDLS and CDR2 YYNGEE. This CDR3 is 13 amino acids long.

This clonotype turned up a few times. The CDR3 nucleotides are TGTGCCAGTAGTACTACGACAGGGAGCTACGAGCAGTACTTC. This gives the protein CASSTTTGSYEQYF. The V gene is TRBV19, the J gene TRBJ2-7; 7 bases agree with TRBD1. With V trimmed by 4 bases and J by 3 bases, 6 bases remained unmatched. The CDR3 loop spans 14 amino acids. Germline lookup yields CDR1 LNHDA and CDR2 SQIVND (reference sequence).

This clonotype has just a few counts. The chain joins TRBV2 to TRBJ2-3; 10 positions agree with TRBD2. The V segment lost 2 bases and the J segment 2 bases; nucleotides outside the gene matches: 16. Germline V gives CDR1 SNHLY, CDR2 FYNNEI. The CDR3 has 20 residues. The CDR3 sequence: CASSEHRLAGASKYTDTQYF. In DNA, the CDR3 is TGTGCCAGCAGTGAACATCGGCTAGCGGGAGCGTCAAAATACACAGATACGCAGTATTTT.

Comment on this clonotype: A much more abundant neighbour one base away suggests this may be a read error. V and J are TRBV6-2 or TRBV6-3 and TRBJ2-5; D call uncertain. Germline lookup yields CDR1 MNHEY and CDR2 SVGEGT. The CDR3 has 12 amino acids. CDR3 nucleotides: TGTGCCGGCAGTGCCCTCGGGGAGACCCAGTACTTC. The encoded protein is CAGSALGETQYF.

This rearrangement joins TRBV6-1 to TRBJ2-7; 10 nucleotides line up with TRBD1. The CDR3 extends over 14 amino acids. Germline V gene lookup returns CDR1 MNHNS and CDR2 SASEGT. Trimming removed 5 bases from V and 5 bases from J; junction bases left unmatched: 6. CDR3 nucleotide sequence: TGTGCCAGCAGTACACGGGACAGGGGTAACGAGCAGTACTTC. Translation gives CASSTRDRGNEQYF.

This chain uses TRBV20-1 with TRBJ2-7, with TRBD2 identical over 7 bases. The CDR3 sequence is 15 residues long. J lost 6 bases, V lost 5 bases, and 16 bases had no gene match. Germline V gene data show CDR1 as DFQATT and CDR2 as SNEGSKA (reference sequence). The CDR3 spells CSAGGSGTPRGEQYF. Written as DNA, the CDR3 is TGCAGTGCTGGCGGAAGCGGGACGCCGCGGGGCGAGCAGTACTTC.

This clonotype has a handful of counts. The CDR3, as DNA: TGCAGTGCTCGGGGGGAATTTTATAATTCACCCCTCCACTTT. It translates to CSARGEFYNSPLHF. The chain links TRBV20-1 to TRBJ1-6; possible D gene TRBD1, 5 bases. Germline values: CDR1 DFQATT, CDR2 SNEGSKA (reference sequence). Trimming cost V 5 bases and J 4 bases, with 12 bases left between them. The CDR3 has 14 residues.

Turning to this clonotype: A much bigger clone sits one base away, suggesting this may be a read error. The genes are TRBV28 and TRBJ2-7; D gene uncertain. Germline CDR1 is MDHEN and CDR2 is SYDVKM. Trimming shortened V by 1 base and J by 6 bases, and 4 bases separated the two germline ends. The CDR3 extends over 11 amino acids. CDR3 residues: CASSLSREQYF. The CDR3 DNA follows: TGTGCCAGCAGTTTATCCCGCGAGCAGTACTTC.

The table lists this clonotype with many counts. The chain uses TRBV11-2 and TRBJ2-5, with D perhaps TRBD2 (6 bases). Trimming cost V 1 base and J 5 bases, with 14 bases left between them. CDR3 length: 15 residues. Germline-derived CDR1 and CDR2 are SGHAT and FQNNGV. CDR3 in DNA: TGTGCCAGCAGCTTAGCTTTTGGGGGAGGCGAGACCCAGTACTTC. This translates into CASSLAFGGGETQYF.

The V and J genes are TRBV4-1 and TRBJ2-7; no definite D call. Looked up from germline, CDR1 is MGHRA and CDR2 is YSYEKL. Between the trimmed V and J ends, which lost 2 bases and 3 bases, there was a span of 14 bases. The CDR3 length is 15 residues. CDR3 protein: CASSQLQTDSYEQYF. In DNA, the CDR3 is TGCGCCAGCAGCCAACTCCAGACGGATAGCTACGAGCAGTACTTC.

This clonotype was observed a few times. V is TRBV18 and J is TRBJ1-5, with a tentative D call TRBD1 (5 bases). CDR3 length equals 16 residues. Per the germline V gene, CDR1 is KGHSH and CDR2 is LQKENI. V lost 3 bases and J lost 0, with 12 bases in between. The CDR3 DNA sequence: TGTGCCAGCTCACCCCGGGACGCTGTTAGCAATCAGCCCCAGCATTTT. Amino acids: CASSPRDAVSNQPQHF.

Many counts were recorded for this clonotype. The CDR3 nucleotides are TGTGCCAGCAGCCCTACGACAGACACCTATGGCTACACCTTC. It is translated as CASSPTTDTYGYTF. The V call is TRBV9, the J call TRBJ1-2; TRBD1 is a possible D gene (5 bases). The germline V and J ends were trimmed by 4 bases and 4 bases, with 14 bases remaining between them. Germline V gene lookup returns CDR1 SGDLS and CDR2 YYNGEE. CDR3 length: 14 residues.

This clonotype appeared many times. J is TRBJ2-5 and V is TRBV27, with 7 nucleotides matching TRBD1. After removal of 5 bases from V and 4 bases from J, the junction contained 7 bases not matched to a gene. Germline lookup yields CDR1 MNHEY and CDR2 SMNVEV (reference sequence). The CDR3 contains 14 residues. The CDR3, as DNA: TGTGCCAGCAGTCCGGGACAGAGAGGAGAGACCCAGTACTTC. This encodes CASSPGQRGETQYF.